This TCR beta chain was identified during a study of blood T cell repertoires in COVID-19. Across the whole study: The origin of the acute and convalescent COVID-19 samples was the United States, Italy and Spain. T cells, B-cell-depleted T cells, or PBMCs provided the cDNA or gDNA that served as material.

Adults between roughly 18 and 90 years of age took part from about two dozen US areas. Cohorts were assigned according to the clinical history that participants reported. TCRdb's table, derived via immunoSEQ multiplex PCR, lists solely in-frame clones and lacks some. The sample holds nearly 200,000 clones, approximately 84% seen once. Trimming took 4 bases from V and 4 from J; bases not matched to a gene: 6. Germline V CDR1 and CDR2: MNHEY, SVGEGT. The CDR3 length is 14 residues. The TCR originated in a man aged 35-49 years who had recovered from COVID-19. The specimen sequenced was PBMCs or T cells enriched from blood (not recorded which). V is TRBV6-2 or TRBV6-3 and J is TRBJ1-1, with TRBD1 matching over 7 bases. DNA of the CDR3: TGTGCCAGCAGTTCCGTCCCAGGGGGCACTGAAGCTTTCTTT. As protein: CASSSVPGGTEAFF.